This TCR beta chain comes out of a study of cytomegalovirus exposure and HLA in healthy donors. This CDR3 region has 17 residues. These donors were members of the approximately 110-subject validation cohort, a group separate from the approximately 670-subject first cohort. Some clones are missing from TCRdb's copy, which holds only in-frame ones; the method was immunoSEQ multiplex PCR. The data contain some 240,000 clones, roughly 84% of them seen just once; the ten biggest clones take up approximately 2%. V and J are TRBV7-5 and TRBJ1-5. TRBV7-5 is shown as a pseudogene. The sequencing sample was made of PBMCs. This sequence was found in a woman under 30 in good health and CMV-seropositive. The CDR3 here is CARSLEKRLGLHQPQHF. The CDR3 region has the DNA TGTGCCAGAAGCTTAGAGAAGCGGCTGGGCCTACATCAGCCCCAGCATTTT.